The 29 T cell receptor beta chains below were found in one sample sequenced in a study of shared T cell receptors in the human thymus. Some clones are missing from TCRdb's copy, which holds only in-frame ones; the method was immunoSEQ multiplex PCR. This table has 700,000 to 750,000 clones, 70% to 90% appearing once. These data also formed part of another study, on human thymus T cells.

The sample consisted of thymocytes. These receptors were collected from a girl under three years old with a congenital heart defect.

V is TRBV7-4 and J is TRBJ1-1; D is perhaps TRBD1 (6 bases). Trimming cost V 5 bases and J 4 bases, with 17 bases left between them. The CDR3 consists of 15 residues. Germline loops: CDR1 SGHVT, CDR2 SQSDAQ. Here the CDR3 reads CASSPGGGRGTEAFF. The CDR3 DNA reads TGTGCCAGCAGCCCCGGTGGGGGCCGGGGCACTGAAGCTTTCTTT.

The chain combines TRBV4-1 with TRBJ1-2; 10 nucleotides match TRBD1. Trimming cost V 0 bases and J 6 bases; bases outside gene matches: 4. From germline, CDR1 is MGHRA and CDR2 YSYEKL. The CDR3 is 15 amino acids. The CDR3 bases are TGCGCCAGCAGCCAAGATAGGGACAGGGGTAATGGCTACACCTTC. Its translation: CASSQDRDRGNGYTF.

V and J are TRBV28 and TRBJ2-7, with 11 bases fitting TRBD1. Trimming cost V 2 bases and J 5 bases; bases outside gene matches: 20. From germline, CDR1 is MDHEN and CDR2 SYDVKM. The CDR3 extends over 20 amino acids. CDR3 DNA sequence: TGTGCCAGCAGTTTACGCGAGGGACAGGGGGGAAGTTGGGGATTCCACGAGCAGTACTTC. This translates into CASSLREGQGGSWGFHEQYF.

This chain links TRBV5-1 with TRBJ1-2; 8 bases are shared with TRBD1. The CDR3 consists of 14 residues. V dropped 2 bases and J dropped 2; count of bases not matched to a gene: 2. The V gene's germline CDR1 is SGHRS and CDR2 YFSETQ. DNA for the CDR3: TGCGCCAGCAGCTTCTCAGGGGGCAACTATGGCTACACCTTC. This encodes CASSFSGGNYGYTF.

This rearrangement joins TRBV5-1 to TRBJ2-1; TRBD2 matches at 8 bases. Trimming at V came to 0 bases and at J to 14 bases, leaving 7 bases not matched to a gene. From germline, CDR1 is SGHRS and CDR2 YFSETQ. The length of the CDR3 is 13 residues. CDR3 protein: CASSLAGGDAKFF. The DNA for the CDR3 is TGCGCCAGCAGCTTGGCCGGGGGGGACGCTAAGTTCTTC. Drawing the rest from reference TRBV5-1 and TRBJ2-1, the complete variable domain is KAGVTQTPRYLIKTRGQQVTLSCSPISGHRSVSWYQQTPGQGLQFLFEYFSETQRNKGNFPGRFSGRQFSNSRSEMNVSTLELGDSALYLCASSLAGGDAKFFGPGTRLTVL.

The genes are TRBV14 and TRBJ2-3; TRBD1 matches at 7 bases. Germline CDR1 reads SGHDN; CDR2 reads FVKESK. This CDR3 contains 19 residues. The J segment lost 2 bases and the V segment lost 0 bases, leaving 14 bases of the junction unmatched. Here the CDR3 reads CASSQEAPPTGLYTDTQYF. CDR3 DNA sequence: TGTGCCAGCAGCCAAGAGGCCCCCCCGACAGGGCTTTACACAGATACGCAGTATTTT.

The V call is TRBV6-1, the J call TRBJ2-1; 10 bases match TRBD2. The CDR3 covers 14 residues. Germline CDR1 MNHNS, CDR2 SASEGT. J was trimmed by 9 bases and V by 6 bases; bases with no gene match: 8. CDR3 amino acids: CASRGAGGPFEQFF. The CDR3 bases are TGTGCCAGCAGAGGAGCGGGGGGGCCTTTTGAGCAGTTCTTC.

The rearrangement links TRBV6-1 to TRBJ2-2; D gene unclear. Trimming took 5 bases from V and 5 from J, leaving 6 bases between them. The CDR3 loop spans 12 amino acids. CDR1 MNHNS and CDR2 SASEGT come from the germline V gene. CDR3 coding DNA: TGTGCCAGCAGTCATCAAACCGGGGAGCTGTTTTTT. Its translation is CASSHQTGELFF.

The rearrangement links TRBV28 to TRBJ2-1, with 9 bases aligning to TRBD1. The V gene's germline CDR1 is MDHEN and CDR2 SYDVKM. The ends lost 7 bases at V and 1 base at J; junction bases unmatched: 5. The CDR3 totals 15 residues. This CDR3 is CASTLGQGSYNEQFF. DNA for the CDR3: TGTGCCAGCACCCTTGGACAGGGGTCCTACAATGAGCAGTTCTTC.

The rearrangement links TRBV5-1 to TRBJ1-6, with D maybe TRBD1 (6 bases). There are 15 residues in the CDR3. V dropped 4 bases and J dropped 6 bases, with 14 bases sitting between them. Germline-derived CDR1 and CDR2 are SGHRS and YFSETQ. The CDR3 sequence: CASSREGVLNSPLHF. The CDR3 DNA sequence: TGCGCCAGCAGCCGGGAGGGGGTTCTTAATTCACCCCTCCACTTT. Looking up the rest from reference TRBV5-1 and TRBJ1-6 gives the full variable domain: KAGVTQTPRYLIKTRGQQVTLSCSPISGHRSVSWYQQTPGQGLQFLFEYFSETQRNKGNFPGRFSGRQFSNSRSEMNVSTLELGDSALYLCASSREGVLNSPLHFGNGTRLTVT.

This chain connects TRBV28 to TRBJ1-5; D is uncertain. Trimming stripped 6 bases from V and 1 base from J, with 16 bases between. The CDR3 contains 16 residues. CDR1 is MDHEN, CDR2 SYDVKM, per germline. The CDR3 here is CASSGEGPGSNQPQHF. The CDR3 DNA reads as TGTGCCAGCAGCGGGGAGGGCCCTGGGAGCAATCAGCCCCAGCATTTT.

The chain couples TRBV6-6 to TRBJ1-2; 7 nucleotides agree with TRBD1. The germline CDR1 and CDR2 sequences are MNHNY and SVGAGI (reference sequence). The CDR3 has 15 amino acids. Unmatched junction bases numbered 14, after V lost 5 bases and J lost 8 bases. DNA for the CDR3: TGTGCCAGCAGTAAACTCAGACAGGGAGGCTACGGCTACACCTTC. It encodes CASSKLRQGGYGYTF.

This chain connects TRBV6-1 to TRBJ1-1; tentative D call: TRBD1 (6 bases). V was pared by 4 bases and J by 2 bases, with 17 bases between. The CDR3 sequence is 16 residues long. Germline CDR1 and CDR2: MNHNS and SASEGT. The CDR3 sequence is CASSGRQVLSNTEAFF. CDR3 nucleotide sequence: TGTGCCAGCAGTGGAAGACAGGTCCTCTCTAACACTGAAGCTTTCTTT.

The chain has TRBV4-1 and TRBJ1-6; possibly TRBD1 for D (6 bases). Germline CDR1 is MGHRA and CDR2 is YSYEKL. V was cut by 1 base and J by 8 bases, with 18 bases left in between. There are 17 residues in the CDR3. The CDR3 is CASSQAISRGADSPLHF. The CDR3 DNA reads as TGCGCCAGCAGCCAAGCAATTTCTCGGGGGGCAGATTCACCCCTCCACTTT.

J is TRBJ2-5 and V is TRBV27; 7 bases are a match to TRBD2. The CDR3 is 17 amino acids. The germline V gene has CDR1 MNHEY and CDR2 SMNVEV (reference sequence). The J segment lost 0 bases and the V segment lost 3 bases, leaving 10 bases of the junction unmatched. The CDR3: CASSLAGTTSDQETQYF. In DNA, the CDR3 is TGTGCCAGCAGTTTGGCCGGGACTACGTCCGACCAAGAGACCCAGTACTTC.

The genes are TRBV14 and TRBJ2-7; D might be TRBD1 (6 bases). The CDR3 runs to 15 residues. V dropped 2 bases and J dropped 6 bases, with 17 bases sitting between them. Germline CDR1 reads SGHDN; CDR2 reads FVKESK. CDR3 sequence: CASSQQDGTPFEQYF. CDR3 in DNA: TGTGCCAGCAGCCAACAAGACGGGACACCCTTCGAGCAGTACTTC.

The chain carries TRBV19 and TRBJ1-5, with 7 positions matching TRBD1. Germline assignment: CDR1 LNHDA and CDR2 SQIVND (reference sequence). The trim removed 0 bases at V and 6 bases at J, leaving 8 bases unmatched. The CDR3 is 16 residues long. CDR3 bases: TGTGCCAGTAGTATAGAAGGGGGCAGGGGAGGTCAGCCCCAGCATTTT. Protein: CASSIEGGRGGQPQHF.

The chain employs TRBV10-2 and TRBJ2-7, with 7 bases that match TRBD1. In germline, CDR1 is WSHSY, CDR2 SAAADI. The ends lost 8 bases at V and 2 bases at J; junction bases unmatched: 3. CDR3 length equals 12 residues. CDR3 sequence reads: CASRDSTYEQYF. The CDR3 coding sequence is TGCGCCAGCCGGGACAGCACCTACGAGCAGTACTTC.

The chain employs TRBV7-4 and TRBJ1-2; no clear D. The CDR3 consists of 13 residues. Trimming cost V 5 bases and J 8 bases, with 15 bases left between them. In germline, CDR1 is SGHVT, CDR2 SQSDAQ. The CDR3 DNA reads as TGTGCCAGCAGCACCCCCCCAGGAGGAGGCTACACCTTC. This sequence encodes CASSTPPGGGYTF.

The chain has TRBV7-9 and TRBJ1-4; 7 bases line up with TRBD1. V lost 3 bases and J lost 5; bases outside the gene matches: 15. The germline CDR1 and CDR2 sequences are SEHNR and FQNEAQ (reference sequence). The CDR3 has 18 residues. The CDR3 DNA sequence: TGTGCCAGCAGCTTTCGGGGGAGTCCGGGACAGCCGAATGAAAAACTGTTTTTT. Translating it yields CASSFRGSPGQPNEKLFF.

The chain links TRBV14 to TRBJ1-1; 9 nucleotides align to TRBD1. With 10 bases clipped from V and 5 bases from J, the junction kept 8 bases outside the gene matches. Looked up from germline, CDR1 is SGHDN and CDR2 is FVKESK. CDR3 length: 13 residues. CDR3 sequence: CATCRTGETEAFF. The CDR3 DNA reads TGTGCCACCTGTCGGACAGGGGAAACTGAAGCTTTCTTT.

The rearrangement uses TRBV5-6 and TRBJ1-1; TRBD1 matches 9 bases. This CDR3 is 18 amino acids long. Unmatched junction bases numbered 14, after V lost 3 bases and J lost 2 bases. From germline, CDR1 is SGHDT and CDR2 YYEEEE. In nucleotides, the CDR3 is TGTGCCAGCAGCTCCTACGCCCTCTTGGACAGGGGAAACACTGAAGCTTTCTTT. Translated, it gives CASSSYALLDRGNTEAFF.

V gene TRBV6-5 combines with J gene TRBJ1-3; 9 bases are a match to TRBD1. This CDR3 comprises 15 residues. Unmatched junction bases numbered 4, after V lost 5 bases and J lost 2 bases. Germline V gene sequence: CDR1 MNHEY, CDR2 SVGAGI. In DNA, the CDR3 is TGTGCCAGCAGTCCCGGACAGGGGCCTGGAAACACCATATATTTT. This sequence encodes CASSPGQGPGNTIYF.

This clone showed up just once. The CDR3 nucleotides are TGTGCCAGCAGCTTGGAAGCAGGGCCCCCTGACTCTGGGGCCAACGTCCTGACTTTC. It codes for CASSLEAGPPDSGANVLTF. The chain has TRBV5-5 and TRBJ2-6; D possibly corresponds to TRBD1 (5 bases). This CDR3 region has 19 residues. Looked up from germline, CDR1 is SGHKS and CDR2 is YYEKEE (reference sequence). Trimming left V 0 bases short and J 0 bases short, with 16 bases between.

J is TRBJ2-5 and V is TRBV7-2, with a tentative D call TRBD1 (6 bases). CDR1 SGHTA and CDR2 FQGNSA come from the germline V gene. The CDR3 covers 15 residues. The V gene lost 3 bases and the J gene lost 2 bases, with 13 bases spanning the gap. The CDR3 nucleotides are TGTGCCAGCAGCTTTGACAGGACCTGTCAAGAGACCCAGTACTTC. Its protein is CASSFDRTCQETQYF.

The CDR3, as DNA: TGTGCCAGCAGCTTAGGGGGCTCTGGGGCCAACGTCCTGACTTTC. It encodes CASSLGGSGANVLTF. The chain couples TRBV5-6 to TRBJ2-6; a possible D gene is TRBD1 (6 bases). The CDR3 loop spans 15 amino acids. The V gene's germline CDR1 is SGHDT and CDR2 YYEEEE. Trimming removed 2 bases at V and 0 bases at J, with 6 bases between.

The count of this clone is one. This sequence joins TRBV5-6 and TRBJ2-2; D call uncertain. Germline values: CDR1 SGHDT, CDR2 YYEEEE. Trimming pared 5 bases from V and 5 bases from J, leaving 4 bases between. There are 11 residues in the CDR3. This chain's CDR3 is CASRHTGELFF. CDR3 bases: TGTGCCAGCAGACATACCGGGGAGCTGTTTTTT.

The chain carries TRBV5-6 and TRBJ2-5; D is ambiguous. Germline V gene sequence: CDR1 SGHDT, CDR2 YYEEEE. CDR3 length: 13 amino acids. The V end lost 2 bases, the J end lost 3 bases, and 8 bases lay between the germline ends. CDR3 DNA: TGTGCCAGCAGCTTAATAGAGAAAGAGACCCAGTACTTC. Translation gives CASSLIEKETQYF.

The chain combines TRBV2 with TRBJ1-3, with D perhaps matching TRBD1 (6 bases). The CDR3 is 16 amino acids. Trimming stripped 0 bases from V and 8 bases from J, with 17 bases between. Germline V lookup: CDR1 SNHLY, CDR2 FYNNEI. The CDR3 loop reads CASSEALQTGLDTIYF. CDR3 bases: TGTGCCAGCAGTGAAGCGCTTCAAACAGGGCTGGACACCATATATTTT. Full variable domain (outside the CDR3, taken from reference TRBV2 and TRBJ1-3): EPEVTQTPSHQVTQMGQEVILRCVPISNHLYFYWYRQILGQKVEFLVSFYNNEISEKSEIFDDQFSVERPDGSNFTLKIRSTKLEDSAMYFCASSEALQTGLDTIYFGEGSWLTVV.